Given below is one TCR beta chain in context. The CDR3 extends over 12 amino acids. CDR1 and CDR2 from the germline V gene are SQVTM and ANQGSEA. Trimming pared 5 bases from V and 1 base from J, leaving 9 bases between. The data stem from a study of technical replicates of blood from several donors. TCRdb keeps only in-frame clones here, not all; method: immunoSEQ multiplex PCR. The profile covers tens of thousands of clones, with about 92% appearing a single time and roughly 0.37% taken by the ten largest. The chain uses TRBV29-1 and TRBJ2-7; weak D call: TRBD2 (5 bases). This sequence originates from a human donor in good health. The specimen sequenced was T cells isolated from PBMCs. Here the CDR3 reads CSVQDFSYEQYF. In nucleotides, the CDR3 is TGCAGCGTTCAGGACTTTTCCTACGAGCAGTACTTC.